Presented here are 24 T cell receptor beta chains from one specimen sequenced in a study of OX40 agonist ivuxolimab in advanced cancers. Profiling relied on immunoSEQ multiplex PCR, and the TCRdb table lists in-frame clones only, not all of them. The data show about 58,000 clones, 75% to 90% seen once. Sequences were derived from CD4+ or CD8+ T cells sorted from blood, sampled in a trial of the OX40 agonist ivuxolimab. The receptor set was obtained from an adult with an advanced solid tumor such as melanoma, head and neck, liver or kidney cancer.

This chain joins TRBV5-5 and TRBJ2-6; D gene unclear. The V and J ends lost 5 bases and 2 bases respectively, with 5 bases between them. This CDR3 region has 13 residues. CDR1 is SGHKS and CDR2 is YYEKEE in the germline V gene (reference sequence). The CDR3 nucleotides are TGTGCCAGCAGTAATACTGGGGCCAACGTCCTGACTTTC. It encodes CASSNTGANVLTF.

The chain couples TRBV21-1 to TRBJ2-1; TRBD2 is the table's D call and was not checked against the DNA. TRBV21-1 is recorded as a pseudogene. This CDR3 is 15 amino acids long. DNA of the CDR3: TGTGCCAGCATCCTCCCCCGCACCTATTACAATGAGCAGTTCTTC. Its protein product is CASILPRTYYNEQFF.

The chain's CDR3 is CASRAGGLTGELFF. CDR3 nucleotides: TGTGCCAGCCGAGCGGGGGGCCTCACCGGGGAGCTGTTTTTT. The V and J genes are TRBV6-1 and TRBJ2-2; 9 nucleotides agree with TRBD2. V trimming: 8 bases; J trimming: 4 bases; junction bases outside the gene matches: 5. This CDR3 comprises 14 residues. The germline CDR1 and CDR2 sequences are MNHNS and SASEGT.

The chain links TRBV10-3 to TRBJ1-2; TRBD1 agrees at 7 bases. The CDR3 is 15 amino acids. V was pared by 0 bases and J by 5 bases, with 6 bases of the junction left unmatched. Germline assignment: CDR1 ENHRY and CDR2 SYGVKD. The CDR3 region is CAISESGTALYGYTF. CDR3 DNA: TGTGCCATCAGTGAGTCTGGGACAGCTCTATATGGCTACACCTTC.

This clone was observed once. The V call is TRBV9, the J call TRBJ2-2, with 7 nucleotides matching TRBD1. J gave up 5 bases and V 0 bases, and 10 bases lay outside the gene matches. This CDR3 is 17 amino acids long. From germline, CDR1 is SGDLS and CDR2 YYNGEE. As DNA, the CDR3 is TGTGCCAGCAGCGTAGGCTTCTACAGGGGTAGGACCGGGGAGCTGTTTTTT. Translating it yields CASSVGFYRGRTGELFF.

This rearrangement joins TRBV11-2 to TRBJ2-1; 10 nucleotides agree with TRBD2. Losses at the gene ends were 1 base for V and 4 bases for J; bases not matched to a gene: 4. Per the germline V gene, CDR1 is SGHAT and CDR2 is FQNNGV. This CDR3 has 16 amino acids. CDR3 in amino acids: CASSLGGLADYNEQFF. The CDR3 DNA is TGTGCCAGCAGCTTAGGCGGACTAGCGGATTACAATGAGCAGTTCTTC.

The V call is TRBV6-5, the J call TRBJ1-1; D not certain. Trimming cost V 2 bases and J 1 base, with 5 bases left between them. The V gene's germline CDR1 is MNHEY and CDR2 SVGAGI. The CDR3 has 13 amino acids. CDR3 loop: CASSYLENTEAFF. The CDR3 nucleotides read TGTGCCAGCAGTTACCTAGAGAACACTGAAGCTTTCTTT.

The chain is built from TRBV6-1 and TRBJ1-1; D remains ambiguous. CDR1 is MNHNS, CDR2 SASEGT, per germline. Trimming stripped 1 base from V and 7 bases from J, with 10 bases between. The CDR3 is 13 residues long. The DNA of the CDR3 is TGTGCCAGCAGTGAAGTTCTGGCAGGTGAAGCTTTCTTT. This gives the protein CASSEVLAGEAFF.

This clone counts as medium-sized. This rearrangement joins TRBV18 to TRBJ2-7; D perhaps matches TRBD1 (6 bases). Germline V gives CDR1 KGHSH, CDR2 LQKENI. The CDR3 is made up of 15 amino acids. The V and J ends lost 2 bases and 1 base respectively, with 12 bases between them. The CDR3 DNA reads TGTGCCAGCTCACCAGTGTCGACAGGTTCCTACGAGCAGTACTTC. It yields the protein CASSPVSTGSYEQYF.

This chain's CDR3 is CASSLGRTGYGYTF. The CDR3, as DNA: TGTGCCAGCAGCTTGGGTCGGACAGGCTATGGCTACACCTTC. The chain has TRBV5-4 and TRBJ1-2, with 7 bases fitting TRBD1. The junction had 3 bases not matched to a gene; V was cut back by 0 bases and J by 4 bases. The germline V gene has CDR1 SGHNT and CDR2 YYREEE (reference sequence). The CDR3 is 14 amino acids. The whole variable domain, remainder taken from reference TRBV5-4 and TRBJ1-2, is ETGVTQSPTHLIKTRGQQVTLRCSSQSGHNTVSWYQQALGQGPQFIFQYYREEENGRGNFPPRFSGLQFPNYSSELNVNALELDDSALYLCASSLGRTGYGYTFGSGTRLTVV.

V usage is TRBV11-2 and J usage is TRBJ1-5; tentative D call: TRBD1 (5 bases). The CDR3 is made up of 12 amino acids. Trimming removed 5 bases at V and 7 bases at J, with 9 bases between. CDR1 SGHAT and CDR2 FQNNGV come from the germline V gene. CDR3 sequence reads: CASSREGQPQHF. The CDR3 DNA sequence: TGTGCCAGCAGCCGAGAGGGGCAGCCCCAGCATTTT.

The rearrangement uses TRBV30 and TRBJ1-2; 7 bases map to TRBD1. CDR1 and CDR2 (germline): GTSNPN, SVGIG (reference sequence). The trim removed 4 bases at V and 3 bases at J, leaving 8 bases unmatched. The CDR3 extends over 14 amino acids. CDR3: CAWTQGDRYYGYTF. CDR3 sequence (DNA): TGTGCCTGGACTCAGGGGGATAGGTACTATGGCTACACCTTC.

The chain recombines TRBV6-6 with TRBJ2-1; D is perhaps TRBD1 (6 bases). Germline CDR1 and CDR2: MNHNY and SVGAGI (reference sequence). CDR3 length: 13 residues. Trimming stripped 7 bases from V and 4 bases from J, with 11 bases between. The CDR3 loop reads CASTMTGYNEQFF. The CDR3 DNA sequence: TGTGCCAGCACCATGACAGGTTACAATGAGCAGTTCTTC.

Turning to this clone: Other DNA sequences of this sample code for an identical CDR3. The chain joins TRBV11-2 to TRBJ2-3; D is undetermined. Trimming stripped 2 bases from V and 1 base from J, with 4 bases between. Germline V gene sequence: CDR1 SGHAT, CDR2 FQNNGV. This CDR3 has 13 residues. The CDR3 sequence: CASSLIGTDTQYF. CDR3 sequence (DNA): TGTGCCAGCAGCTTAATCGGCACAGATACGCAGTATTTT.

The CDR3 here is CASTADPGNQPQHF. The CDR3, as DNA: TGCGCCAGCACGGCAGATCCCGGCAATCAGCCCCAGCATTTT. The chain uses TRBV5-1 and TRBJ1-5; the D is unclear. Trimming left V 6 bases short and J 2 bases short, with 12 bases between. The CDR3 is 14 residues long. Germline loops: CDR1 SGHRS, CDR2 YFSETQ.

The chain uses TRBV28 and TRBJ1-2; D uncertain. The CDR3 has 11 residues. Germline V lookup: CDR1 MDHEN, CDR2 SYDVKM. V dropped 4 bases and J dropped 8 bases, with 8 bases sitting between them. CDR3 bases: TGTGCCAGCAGTTCCAATGGGGGCTACACCTTC. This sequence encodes CASSSNGGYTF.

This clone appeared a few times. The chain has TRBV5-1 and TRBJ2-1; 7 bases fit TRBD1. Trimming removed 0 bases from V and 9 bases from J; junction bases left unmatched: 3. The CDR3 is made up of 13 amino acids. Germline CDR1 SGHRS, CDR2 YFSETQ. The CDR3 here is CASSLGGTVEQFF. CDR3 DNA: TGCGCCAGCAGCTTGGGGGGGACAGTTGAGCAGTTCTTC.

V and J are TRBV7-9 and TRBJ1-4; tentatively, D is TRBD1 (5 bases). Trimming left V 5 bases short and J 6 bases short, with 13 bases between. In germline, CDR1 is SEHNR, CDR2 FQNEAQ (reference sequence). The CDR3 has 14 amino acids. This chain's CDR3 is CASSLGAHHEKLFF. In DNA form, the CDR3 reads TGTGCCAGCAGCCTCGGGGCGCATCATGAAAAACTGTTTTTT.

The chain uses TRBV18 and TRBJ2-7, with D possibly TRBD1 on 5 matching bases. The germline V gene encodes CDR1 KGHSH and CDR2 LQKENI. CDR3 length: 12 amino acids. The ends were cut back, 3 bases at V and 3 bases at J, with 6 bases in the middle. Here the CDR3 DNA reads TGTGCCAGCTCACCCGACAGCTACGAGCAGTACTTC. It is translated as CASSPDSYEQYF.

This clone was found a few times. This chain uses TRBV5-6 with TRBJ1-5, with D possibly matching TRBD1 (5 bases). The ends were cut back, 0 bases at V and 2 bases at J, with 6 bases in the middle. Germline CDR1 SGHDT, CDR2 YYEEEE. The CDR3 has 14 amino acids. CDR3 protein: CASSLVGGNQPQHF. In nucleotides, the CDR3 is TGTGCCAGCAGCTTGGTAGGGGGCAATCAGCCCCAGCATTTT. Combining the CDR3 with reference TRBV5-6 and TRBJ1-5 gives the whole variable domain DAGVTQSPTHLIKTRGQQVTLRCSPKSGHDTVSWYQQALGQGPQFIFQYYEEEERQRGNFPDRFSGHQFPNYSSELNVNALLLGDSALYLCASSLVGGNQPQHFGDGTRLSIL.

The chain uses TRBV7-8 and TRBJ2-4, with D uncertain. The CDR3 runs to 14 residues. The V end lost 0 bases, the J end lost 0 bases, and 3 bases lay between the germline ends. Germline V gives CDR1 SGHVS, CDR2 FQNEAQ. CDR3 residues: CASSLAGAKNIQYF. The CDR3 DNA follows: TGTGCCAGCAGCTTAGCCGGAGCCAAAAACATTCAGTACTTC. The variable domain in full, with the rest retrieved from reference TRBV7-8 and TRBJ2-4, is GAGVSQSPRYKVAKRGQDVALRCDPISGHVSLFWYQQALGQGPEFLTYFQNEAQLDKSGLPSDRFFAERPEGSVSTLKIQRTQQEDSAVYLCASSLAGAKNIQYFGAGTRLSVL.

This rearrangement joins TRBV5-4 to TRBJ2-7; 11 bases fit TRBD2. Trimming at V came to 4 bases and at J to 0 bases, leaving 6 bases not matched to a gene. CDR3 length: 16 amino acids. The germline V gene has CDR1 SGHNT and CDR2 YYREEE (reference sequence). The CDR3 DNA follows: TGTGCCAGCAGCCCGGGGACTAGCGGTAGCTCCTACGAGCAGTACTTC. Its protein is CASSPGTSGSSYEQYF.

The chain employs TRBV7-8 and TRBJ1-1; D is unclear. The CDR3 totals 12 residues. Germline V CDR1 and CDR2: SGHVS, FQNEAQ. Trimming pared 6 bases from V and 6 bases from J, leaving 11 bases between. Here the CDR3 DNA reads TGTGCCAGCAGGGACGGGATGTCTGAAGCTTTCTTT. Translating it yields CASRDGMSEAFF.

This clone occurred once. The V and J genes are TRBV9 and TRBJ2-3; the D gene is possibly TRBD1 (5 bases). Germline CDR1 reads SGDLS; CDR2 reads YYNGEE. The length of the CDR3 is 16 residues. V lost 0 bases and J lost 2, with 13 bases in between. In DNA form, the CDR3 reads TGTGCCAGCAGCGTAGTTGGGCAGGGTAACACAGATACGCAGTATTTT. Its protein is CASSVVGQGNTDTQYF.